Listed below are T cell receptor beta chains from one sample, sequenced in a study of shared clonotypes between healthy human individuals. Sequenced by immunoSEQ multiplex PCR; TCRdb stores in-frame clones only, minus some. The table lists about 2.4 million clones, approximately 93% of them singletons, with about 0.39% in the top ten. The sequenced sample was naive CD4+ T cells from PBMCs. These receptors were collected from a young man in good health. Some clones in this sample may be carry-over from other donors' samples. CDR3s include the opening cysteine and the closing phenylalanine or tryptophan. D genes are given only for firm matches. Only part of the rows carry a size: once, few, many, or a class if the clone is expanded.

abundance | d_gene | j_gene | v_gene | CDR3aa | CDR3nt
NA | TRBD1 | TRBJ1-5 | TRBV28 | CASSFQQGGQPQHF | TGTGCCAGCAGTTTTCAACAGGGGGGTCAGCCCCAGCATTTT
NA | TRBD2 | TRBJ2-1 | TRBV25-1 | CASSGTSGRAGYNEQFF | TGTGCCAGCAGTGGGACTAGCGGGAGGGCCGGCTACAATGAGCAGTTCTTC
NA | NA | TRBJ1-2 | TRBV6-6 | CASGKRTYGYTF | TGTGCCAGCGGAAAGCGGACGTATGGCTACACCTTC
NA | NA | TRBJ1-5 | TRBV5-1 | CASRDTESQPQHF | TGCGCCAGCAGGGATACAGAATCTCAGCCCCAGCATTTT
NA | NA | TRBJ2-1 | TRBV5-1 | CASSGVATYNEQFF | TGCGCCAGCAGTGGGGTCGCCACCTACAATGAGCAGTTCTTC
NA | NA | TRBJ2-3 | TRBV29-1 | CSVKGVYTDTQYF | TGCAGCGTAAAAGGGGTTTACACAGATACGCAGTATTTT
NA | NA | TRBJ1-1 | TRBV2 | CASSERAMNTEAFF | TGTGCCAGCAGTGAAAGGGCCATGAACACTGAAGCTTTCTTT
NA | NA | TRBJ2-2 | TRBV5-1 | CASSYQGMAGELFF | TGCGCCAGCAGCTATCAGGGCATGGCCGGGGAGCTGTTTTTT
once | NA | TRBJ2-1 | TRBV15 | CATSRAVADHNEQFF | TGTGCCACCAGCAGAGCCGTTGCGGACCACAATGAGCAGTTCTTC
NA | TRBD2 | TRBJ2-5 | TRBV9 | CASSVGGGEETQYF | TGTGCCAGCAGCGTAGGCGGGGGGGAAGAGACCCAGTACTTC
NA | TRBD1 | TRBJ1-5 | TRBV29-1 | CSAGDRYNQPQHF | TGCAGCGCCGGGGACAGATACAATCAGCCCCAGCATTTT
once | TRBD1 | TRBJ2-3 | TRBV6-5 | CASSRQGLVSDTQYF | TGTGCCAGCAGTCGACAGGGTCTGGTGTCAGATACGCAGTATTTT
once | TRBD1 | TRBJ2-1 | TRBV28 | CASSFRTGGYEQFF | TGTGCCAGCAGTTTCCGGACAGGGGGATATGAGCAGTTCTTC
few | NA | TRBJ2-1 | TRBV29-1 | CSAAQGAVYNEQFF | TGCAGCGCCGCCCAGGGTGCAGTCTACAATGAGCAGTTCTTC
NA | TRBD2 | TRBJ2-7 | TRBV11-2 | CASSLEAPSGGGSSYEQYF | TGTGCCAGCAGCTTAGAAGCGCCTAGCGGGGGGGGATCCTCCTACGAGCAGTACTTC
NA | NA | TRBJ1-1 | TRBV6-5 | CASSQRTARAEAFF | TGTGCCAGCAGTCAAAGGACAGCCAGGGCTGAAGCTTTCTTT
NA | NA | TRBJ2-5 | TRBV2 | CASSDLRGETQYF | TGTGCCAGCAGTGATCTGAGGGGGGAGACCCAGTACTTC
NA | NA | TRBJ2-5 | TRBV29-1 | CSVAGGEETQYF | TGCAGCGTTGCGGGGGGCGAGGAGACCCAGTACTTC
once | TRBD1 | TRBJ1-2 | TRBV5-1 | CASRDEQGSGSYTF | TGCGCCAGCAGGGACGAACAGGGGTCCGGGAGCTACACCTTC
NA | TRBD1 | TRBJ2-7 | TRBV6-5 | CASTDLGQGYEQYF | TGTGCCAGTACGGACTTGGGACAGGGATACGAGCAGTACTTC
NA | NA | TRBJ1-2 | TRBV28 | CASSLARWDYGYTF | TGTGCCAGCAGTTTAGCCAGGTGGGACTATGGCTACACCTTC
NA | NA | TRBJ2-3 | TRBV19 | CASTDRPTGTDTQYF | TGTGCCAGTACCGACAGGCCGACCGGCACAGATACGCAGTATTTT
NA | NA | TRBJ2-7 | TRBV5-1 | CASSLNPPGGTPHGQYF | TGCGCCAGCAGCCTAAACCCCCCTGGCGGGACACCCCACGGGCAGTACTTC
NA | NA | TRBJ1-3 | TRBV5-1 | CASSPSGSSGNTIYF | TGCGCCAGCAGCCCGTCAGGGAGCTCTGGAAACACCATATATTTT
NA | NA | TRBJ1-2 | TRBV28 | CASSAVRDLGYTF | TGTGCCAGCAGTGCGGTCAGGGACCTTGGCTACACCTTC
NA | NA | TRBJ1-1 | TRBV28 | CASSRTLNTEAFF | TGTGCCAGCAGCCGGACCCTGAACACTGAAGCTTTCTTT
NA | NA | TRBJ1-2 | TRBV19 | CASSIADSYGYTF | TGTGCCAGTAGTATTGCGGACAGCTATGGCTACACCTTC
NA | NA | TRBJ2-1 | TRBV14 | CASSQDLTRFF | TGTGCCAGCAGCCAGGACCTTACACGGTTCTTC
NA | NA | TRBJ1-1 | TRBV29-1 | CSGGERSEAFF | TGCAGCGGAGGGGAGAGGTCTGAAGCTTTCTTT
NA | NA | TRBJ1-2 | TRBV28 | CASSAGGYGYTF | TGTGCCAGCTCCGCGGGGGGCTATGGCTACACCTTC
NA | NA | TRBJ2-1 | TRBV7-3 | CASSPRDTYYNEQFF | TGTGCCAGCAGCCCCCGGGACACCTACTACAATGAGCAGTTCTTC